This T cell receptor beta chain was retrieved from a study of T cell responses to AZD1222 COVID-19 vaccine. Points from the study as a whole: With two AZD1222 doses given, Spike-specific TCR breadth and depth both rose.

This CDR3 is 12 amino acids long. CDR1 GTSNPN and CDR2 SVGIG come from the germline V gene (reference sequence). V was cut by 1 base and J by 4 bases, with 7 bases left in between. With respect to this clone: Its antigen is as yet unknown.

Sequencing was performed with immunoSEQ multiplex PCR; in TCRdb, only in-frame clones are kept and a portion is missing. Of about 120,000 clones detected, just over 85% appear once; the ten largest clones hold approximately 10%. The receptor's source is an adult in good health. The chain uses TRBV30 and TRBJ1-2; TRBD1 is a possible D gene (5 bases). The sequences come from peripheral blood, collected on day 0 of AZD1222 vaccination. In DNA, the CDR3 is TGTGCCTGGAGTGGGGGGGTCTATGGCTACACCTTC. Translation gives CAWSGGVYGYTF.